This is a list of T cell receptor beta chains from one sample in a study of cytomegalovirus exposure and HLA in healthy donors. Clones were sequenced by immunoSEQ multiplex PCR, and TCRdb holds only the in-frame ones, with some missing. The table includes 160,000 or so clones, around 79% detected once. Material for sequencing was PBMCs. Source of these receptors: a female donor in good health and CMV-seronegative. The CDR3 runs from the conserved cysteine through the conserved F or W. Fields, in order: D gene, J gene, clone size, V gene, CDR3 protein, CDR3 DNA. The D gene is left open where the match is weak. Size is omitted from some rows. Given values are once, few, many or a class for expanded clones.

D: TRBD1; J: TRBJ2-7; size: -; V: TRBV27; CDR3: CASSSYRDSYEQYF; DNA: TGTGCCAGCAGTTCCTACCGGGACAGCTACGAGCAGTACTTC
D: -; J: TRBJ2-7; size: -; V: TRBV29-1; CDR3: CSVVGGYEQYF; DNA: TGCAGCGTTGTCGGGGGTTACGAGCAGTACTTC
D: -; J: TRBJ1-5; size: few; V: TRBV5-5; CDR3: CASSLAVVESGFPENQPQHF; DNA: TGTGCCAGCAGCTTGGCCGTCGTAGAGAGCGGGTTTCCTGAAAATCAGCCCCAGCATTTT
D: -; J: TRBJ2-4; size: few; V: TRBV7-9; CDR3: CSSSLYSGAKNIQYF; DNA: TGTTCCAGCAGCCTCTATTCAGGAGCCAAAAACATTCAGTACTTC
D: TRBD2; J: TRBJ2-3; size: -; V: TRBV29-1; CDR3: CSVAGTSVGATDTQYF; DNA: TGCAGCGTTGCCGGGACTAGCGTCGGCGCCACAGATACGCAGTATTTT
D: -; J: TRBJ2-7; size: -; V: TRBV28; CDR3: CASSPPTGPSYEQYF; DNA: TGTGCCAGCAGTCCCCCGACAGGACCCTCCTACGAGCAGTACTTC
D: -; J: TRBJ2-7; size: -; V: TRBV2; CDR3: CASRKDSWSYEQYF; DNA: TGTGCCAGCAGGAAGGACAGTTGGTCCTACGAGCAGTACTTC
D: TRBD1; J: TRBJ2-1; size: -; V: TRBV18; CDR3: CASSRDRSTYNEQFF; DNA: TGTGCCAGCTCCCGGGACAGATCTACCTACAATGAGCAGTTCTTC
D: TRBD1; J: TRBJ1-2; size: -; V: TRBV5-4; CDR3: CASSPTGTGQGNYGYTF; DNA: TGTGCCAGCAGCCCGACCGGGACAGGGCAGGGGAACTATGGCTACACCTTC
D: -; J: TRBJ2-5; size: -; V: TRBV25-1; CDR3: CASSEPTVQETQYF; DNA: TGTGCCAGCAGTGAACCGACAGTTCAAGAGACCCAGTACTTC
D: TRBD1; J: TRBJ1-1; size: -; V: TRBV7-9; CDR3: CASSFDGQGPEAFF; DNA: TGTGCCAGCAGCTTCGATGGACAGGGGCCTGAAGCTTTCTTT
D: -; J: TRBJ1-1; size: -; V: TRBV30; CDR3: CAWSQALEAFF; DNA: TGTGCCTGGAGTCAGGCTCTTGAAGCTTTCTTT
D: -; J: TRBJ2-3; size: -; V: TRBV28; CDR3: CASSSRTGTDTQYF; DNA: TGTGCCAGCAGTTCCCGGACAGGCACAGATACGCAGTATTTT
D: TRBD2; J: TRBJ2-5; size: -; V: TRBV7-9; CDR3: CASSPPGGGETQYF; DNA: TGTGCCAGCAGCCCCCCGGGGGGAGGAGAGACCCAGTACTTC
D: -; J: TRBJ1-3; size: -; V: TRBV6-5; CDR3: CASSYGEGVNGNTIYF; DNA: TGTGCCAGCAGTTACGGAGAGGGGGTAAACGGAAACACCATATATTTT
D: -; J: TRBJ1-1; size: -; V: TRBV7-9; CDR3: CASSLVGSMNTEAFF; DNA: TGTGCCAGCAGCTTAGTTGGGAGCATGAACACTGAAGCTTTCTTT
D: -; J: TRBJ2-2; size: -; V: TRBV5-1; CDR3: CASSPRASAEGGELFF; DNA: TGCGCCAGCAGCCCCCGGGCCTCGGCTGAGGGCGGGGAGCTGTTTTTT
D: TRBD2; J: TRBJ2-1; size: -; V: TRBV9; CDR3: CASSDSGRANNEQFF; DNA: TGTGCCAGCAGCGATAGCGGGAGGGCAAACAATGAGCAGTTCTTC
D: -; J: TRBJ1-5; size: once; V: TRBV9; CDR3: CASSSGVGNQPQHF; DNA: TGTGCCAGCAGCTCAGGGGTCGGCAATCAGCCCCAGCATTTT
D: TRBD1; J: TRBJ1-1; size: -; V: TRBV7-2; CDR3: CASSLGGGRTEAFF; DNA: TGTGCCAGCAGCTTAGGAGGGGGCCGAACTGAAGCTTTCTTT
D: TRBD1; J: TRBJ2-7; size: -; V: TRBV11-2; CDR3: CASSPGTGGSYEQYF; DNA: TGTGCCAGCAGCCCGGGGACAGGGGGTTCCTACGAGCAGTACTTC
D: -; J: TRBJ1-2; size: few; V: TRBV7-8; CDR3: CASSLAQANYGYTF; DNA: TGTGCCAGCAGCTTAGCGCAGGCTAACTATGGCTACACCTTC
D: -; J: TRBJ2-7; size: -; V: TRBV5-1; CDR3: CASSLAVQPYEQYF; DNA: TGCGCCAGCAGCTTGGCCGTACAGCCCTACGAGCAGTACTTC
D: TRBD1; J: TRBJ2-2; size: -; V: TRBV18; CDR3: CASSPDDRVAGELFF; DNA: TGTGCCAGCTCACCGGACGACAGGGTGGCCGGGGAGCTGTTTTTT
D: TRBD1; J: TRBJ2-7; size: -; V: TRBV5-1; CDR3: CARLQGAGQYF; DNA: TGCGCCAGGTTACAGGGGGCTGGGCAGTACTTC
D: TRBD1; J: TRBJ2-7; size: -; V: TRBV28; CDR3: CASLGTPGTGLYEQYF; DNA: TGTGCCAGCTTAGGGACCCCCGGGACAGGGTTATACGAGCAGTACTTC
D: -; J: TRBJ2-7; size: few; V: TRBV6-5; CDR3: CASSYSQARGYEQYF; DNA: TGTGCCAGCAGTTACTCACAGGCGCGGGGCTACGAGCAGTACTTC
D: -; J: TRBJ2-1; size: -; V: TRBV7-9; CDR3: CASSLVPSWVRHEQFF; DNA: TGTGCCAGCAGCTTAGTACCTAGTTGGGTACGTCATGAGCAGTTCTTC
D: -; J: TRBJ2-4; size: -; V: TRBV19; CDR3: CASSPGHPVAKNIQYF; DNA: TGTGCCAGTAGCCCCGGACACCCGGTAGCCAAAAACATTCAGTACTTC
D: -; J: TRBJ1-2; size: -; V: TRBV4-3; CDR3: CASSQGGPGGYTF; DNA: TGCGCCAGCAGCCAAGGAGGTCCGGGGGGCTACACCTTC
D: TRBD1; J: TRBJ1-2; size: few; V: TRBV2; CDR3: CASSDRQGTNYGYTF; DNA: TGTGCCAGCAGTGACAGACAGGGGACCAACTATGGCTACACCTTC
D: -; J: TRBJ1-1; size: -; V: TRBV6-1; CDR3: CASMQGLSTEAFF; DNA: TGTGCCAGCATGCAGGGGCTGAGCACTGAAGCTTTCTTT
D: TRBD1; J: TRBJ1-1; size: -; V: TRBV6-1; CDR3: CASSPTGITEAFF; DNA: TGTGCCAGCAGCCCGACAGGGATCACTGAAGCTTTCTTT
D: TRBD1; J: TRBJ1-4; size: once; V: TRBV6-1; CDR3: CARQGAVDEKLFF; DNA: TGTGCCAGGCAGGGGGCGGTTGATGAAAAACTGTTTTTT
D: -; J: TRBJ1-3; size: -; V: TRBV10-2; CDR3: CASSESVEGNTIYF; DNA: TGCGCCAGCAGTGAGTCGGTAGAAGGAAACACCATATATTTT
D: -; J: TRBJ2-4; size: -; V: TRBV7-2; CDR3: CASSATWGDIQYF; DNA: TGTGCCAGCAGCGCGACCTGGGGGGACATTCAGTACTTC
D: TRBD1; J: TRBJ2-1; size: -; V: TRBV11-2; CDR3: CASSSYRDRGSYNEQFF; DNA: TGTGCCAGCAGCTCATACCGGGACAGGGGTTCCTACAATGAGCAGTTCTTC
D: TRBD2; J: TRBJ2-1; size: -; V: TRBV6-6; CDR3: CASKSGGGNEQFF; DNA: TGTGCCAGCAAAAGCGGGGGGGGCAATGAGCAGTTCTTC
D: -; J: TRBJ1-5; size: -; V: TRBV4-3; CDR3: CASSQDWPGNQPQHF; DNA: TGCGCCAGCAGCCAAGATTGGCCAGGTAATCAGCCCCAGCATTTT
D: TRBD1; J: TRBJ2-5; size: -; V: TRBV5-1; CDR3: CASSEHPGQEETQYF; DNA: TGCGCCAGCAGCGAACACCCGGGACAGGAAGAGACCCAGTACTTC
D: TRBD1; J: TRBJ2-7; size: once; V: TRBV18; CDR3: CASSPLGQAPSSYEQYF; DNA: TGTGCCAGCTCACCTCTCGGACAGGCTCCGAGCTCCTACGAGCAGTACTTC
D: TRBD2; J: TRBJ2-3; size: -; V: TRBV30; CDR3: CAWSVELAGLGQYF; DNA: TGTGCCTGGAGTGTAGAACTAGCGGGGCTTGGGCAGTATTTT
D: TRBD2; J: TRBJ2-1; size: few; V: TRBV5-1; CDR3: CASSLGGLGTSAEPYNEQFF; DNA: TGCGCCAGCAGCTTGGGGGGGCTAGGGACTAGCGCCGAGCCCTACAATGAGCAGTTCTTC
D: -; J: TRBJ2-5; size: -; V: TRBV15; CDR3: CATSRGPGTSRWGYF; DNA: TGTGCCACCAGCAGGGGCCCCGGGACTTCAAGGTGGGGGTACTTC
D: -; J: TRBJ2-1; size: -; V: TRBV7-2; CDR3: CASSPVDEQFF; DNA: TGTGCCAGCAGCCCGGTGGATGAGCAGTTCTTC